This T cell receptor (beta chain) was recorded in a study of blood T cell repertoires in COVID-19. Study-wide background: Samples taken during acute and convalescent COVID-19 were collected in the United States, Italy and Spain. The cDNA or gDNA used as material had been derived from T cells, B-cell-depleted T cells, or PBMCs.

The CDR3 totals 12 residues. The V gene lost 2 bases and the J gene lost 10 bases, with 11 bases spanning the gap. Per the original data handling: The authors estimated nucleated cell counts from reference gene primer amplification. Repertoires were generated with immunoSEQ multiplex PCR, while TCRdb's copy carries only in-frame clones and drops some. V and J calls and clone size are those listed in that table; D and trimming were worked out from the DNA. The sample contains approximately 200,000 clones, 85% to 90% of which appear only once. Sequenced: peripheral blood. The receptor comes from a man in his 60s who had recovered from COVID-19. The gene calls are TRBV12-3 or TRBV12-4 and TRBJ1-2; no reliable D call. CDR3 in amino acids: CASSLSDRFYTF. The CDR3 DNA reads TGTGCCAGCAGTTTAAGCGACCGATTCTACACCTTC.